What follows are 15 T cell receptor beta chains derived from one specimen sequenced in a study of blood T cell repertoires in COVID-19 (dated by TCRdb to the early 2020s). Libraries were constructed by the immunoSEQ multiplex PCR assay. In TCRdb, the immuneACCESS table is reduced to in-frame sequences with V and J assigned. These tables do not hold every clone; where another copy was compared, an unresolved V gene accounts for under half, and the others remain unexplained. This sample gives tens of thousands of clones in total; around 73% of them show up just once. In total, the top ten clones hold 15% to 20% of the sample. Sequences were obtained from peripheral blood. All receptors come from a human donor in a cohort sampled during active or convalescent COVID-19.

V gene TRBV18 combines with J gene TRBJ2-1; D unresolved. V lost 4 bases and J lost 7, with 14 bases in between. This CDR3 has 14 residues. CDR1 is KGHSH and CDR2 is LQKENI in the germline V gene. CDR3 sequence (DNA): TGTGCCAGCTCACTACGGGTTCAGCTAAATGAGCAGTTCTTC. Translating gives CASSLRVQLNEQFF.

CDR3 loop: CASSLCPQTSGTPYEQYF. CDR3 bases: TGTGCCAGCAGTTTATGCCCCCAAACTAGCGGGACCCCCTACGAGCAGTACTTC. This chain links TRBV28 with TRBJ2-7; 10 positions agree with TRBD2. The CDR3 has 18 amino acids. After removal of 0 bases from V and 2 bases from J, the junction contained 10 bases not matched to a gene. CDR1 is MDHEN, CDR2 SYDVKM, per germline.

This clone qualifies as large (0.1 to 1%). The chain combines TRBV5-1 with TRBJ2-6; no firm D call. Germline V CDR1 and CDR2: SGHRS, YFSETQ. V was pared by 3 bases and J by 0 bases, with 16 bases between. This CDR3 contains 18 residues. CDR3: CASSSQVSAASGANVLTF. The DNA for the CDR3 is TGCGCCAGCAGCTCCCAGGTTTCAGCTGCCTCTGGGGCCAACGTCCTGACTTTC.

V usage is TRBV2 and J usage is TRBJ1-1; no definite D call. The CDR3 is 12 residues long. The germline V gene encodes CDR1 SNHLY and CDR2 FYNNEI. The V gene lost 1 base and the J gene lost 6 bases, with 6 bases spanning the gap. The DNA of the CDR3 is TGTGCCAGCAGTGAAGGGAGGCCTGAAGCTTTCTTT. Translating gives CASSEGRPEAFF. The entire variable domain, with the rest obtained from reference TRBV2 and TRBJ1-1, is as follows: EPEVTQTPSHQVTQMGQEVILRCVPISNHLYFYWYRQILGQKVEFLVSFYNNEISEKSEIFDDQFSVERPDGSNFTLKIRSTKLEDSAMYFCASSEGRPEAFFGQGTRLTVV.

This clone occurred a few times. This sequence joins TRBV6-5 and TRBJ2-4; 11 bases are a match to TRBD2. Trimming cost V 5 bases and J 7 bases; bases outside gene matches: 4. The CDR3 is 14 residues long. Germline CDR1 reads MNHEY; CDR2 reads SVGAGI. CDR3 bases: TGTGCCAGCAGTACCGGGACTAGCGGTAACATTCAGTACTTC. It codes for CASSTGTSGNIQYF.

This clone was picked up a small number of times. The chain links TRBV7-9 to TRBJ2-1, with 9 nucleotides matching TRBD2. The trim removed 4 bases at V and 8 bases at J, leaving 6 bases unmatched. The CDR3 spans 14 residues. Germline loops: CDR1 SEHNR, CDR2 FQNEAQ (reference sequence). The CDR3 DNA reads TGTGCCAGCAGCTCCCGGACTAGCGTACATGAGCAGTTCTTC. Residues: CASSSRTSVHEQFF.

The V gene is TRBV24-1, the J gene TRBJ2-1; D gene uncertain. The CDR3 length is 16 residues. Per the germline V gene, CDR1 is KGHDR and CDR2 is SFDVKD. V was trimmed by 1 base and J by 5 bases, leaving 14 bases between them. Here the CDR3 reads CATSDLRSRRNNEQFF. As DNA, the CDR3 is TGTGCCACCAGTGATTTAAGGAGCCGACGGAACAATGAGCAGTTCTTC.

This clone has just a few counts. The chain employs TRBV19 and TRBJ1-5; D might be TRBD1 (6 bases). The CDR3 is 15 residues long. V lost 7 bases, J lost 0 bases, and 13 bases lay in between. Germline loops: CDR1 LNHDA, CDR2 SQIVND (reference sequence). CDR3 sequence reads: CASKGGGSSNQPQHF. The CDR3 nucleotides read TGTGCCAGTAAGGGGGGGGGATCTAGCAATCAGCCCCAGCATTTT.

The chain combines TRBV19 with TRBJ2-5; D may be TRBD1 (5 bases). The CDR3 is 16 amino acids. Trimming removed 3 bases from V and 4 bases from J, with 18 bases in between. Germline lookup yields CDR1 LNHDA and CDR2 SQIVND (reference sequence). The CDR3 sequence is CASSIGGLMGRETQYF. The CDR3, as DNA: TGTGCCAGTAGTATTGGTGGTTTGATGGGGCGAGAGACCCAGTACTTC.

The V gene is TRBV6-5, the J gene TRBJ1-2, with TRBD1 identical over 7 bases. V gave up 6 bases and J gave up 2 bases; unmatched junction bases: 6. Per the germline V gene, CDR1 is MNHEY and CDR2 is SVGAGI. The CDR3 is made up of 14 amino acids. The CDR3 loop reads CASSRMGQNYGYTF. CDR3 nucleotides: TGTGCCAGCAGCCGGATGGGACAGAACTATGGCTACACCTTC.

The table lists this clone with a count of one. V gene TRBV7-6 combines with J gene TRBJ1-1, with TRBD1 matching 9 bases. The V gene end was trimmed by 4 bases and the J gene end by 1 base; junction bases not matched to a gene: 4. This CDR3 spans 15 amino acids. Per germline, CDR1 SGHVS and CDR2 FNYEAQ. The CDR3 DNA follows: TGTGCCAGCAGCTCTATGGACAGGGGGAACACTGAAGCTTTCTTT. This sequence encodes CASSSMDRGNTEAFF.

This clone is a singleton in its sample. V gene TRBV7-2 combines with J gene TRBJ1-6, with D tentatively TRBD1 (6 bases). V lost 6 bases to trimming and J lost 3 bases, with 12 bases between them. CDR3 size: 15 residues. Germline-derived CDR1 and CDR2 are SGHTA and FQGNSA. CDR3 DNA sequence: TGTGCCAGCAGGCCAACAGGGTTCTATAATTCACCCCTCCACTTT. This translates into CASRPTGFYNSPLHF.

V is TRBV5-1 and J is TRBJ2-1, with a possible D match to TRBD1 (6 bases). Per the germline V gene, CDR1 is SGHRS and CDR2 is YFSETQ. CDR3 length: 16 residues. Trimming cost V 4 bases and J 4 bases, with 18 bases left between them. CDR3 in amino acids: CASSQSGLQGYNEQFF. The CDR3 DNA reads TGCGCCAGCAGCCAATCAGGGTTGCAGGGGTACAATGAGCAGTTCTTC.

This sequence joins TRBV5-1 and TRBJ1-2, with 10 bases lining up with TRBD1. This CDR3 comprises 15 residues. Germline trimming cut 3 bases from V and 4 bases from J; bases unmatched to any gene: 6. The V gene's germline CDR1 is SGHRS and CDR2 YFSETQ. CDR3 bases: TGCGCCAGCAGCTACCGGGACAGGGGCATCTATGGCTACACCTTC. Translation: CASSYRDRGIYGYTF.

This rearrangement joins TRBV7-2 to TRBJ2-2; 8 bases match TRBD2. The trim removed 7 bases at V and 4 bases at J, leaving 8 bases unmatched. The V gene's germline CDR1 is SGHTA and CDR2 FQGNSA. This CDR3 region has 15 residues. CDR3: CASTRGLAGTGELFF. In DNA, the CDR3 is TGTGCCAGCACCCGCGGGCTAGCGGGCACCGGGGAGCTGTTTTTT. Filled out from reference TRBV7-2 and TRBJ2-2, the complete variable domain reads GAGVSQSPSNKVTEKGKDVELRCDPISGHTALYWYRQSLGQGLEFLIYFQGNSAPDKSGLPSDRFSAERTGGSVSTLTIQRTQQEDSAVYLCASTRGLAGTGELFFGEGSRLTVL.